The 16 T cell receptor beta chains below were found in one sample sequenced in a study of blood T cell repertoires in COVID-19. Assay used: immunoSEQ multiplex PCR; TCRdb lists only in-frame clones, some missing. Of about 63,000 clones listed, 88% are singletons. Source material: peripheral blood. The receptors were sampled from a human donor in a cohort sampled during active COVID-19.

This chain joins TRBV28 and TRBJ2-1, with a tentative D call TRBD2 (6 bases). This CDR3 is 17 amino acids long. The germline V gene encodes CDR1 MDHEN and CDR2 SYDVKM. The germline V and J ends were trimmed by 2 bases and 5 bases, with 19 bases remaining between them. CDR3 region: CASSLGGSGAMDNEQFF. CDR3 sequence (DNA): TGTGCCAGCAGTTTAGGAGGGTCGGGAGCTATGGACAATGAGCAGTTCTTC.

The CDR3, as DNA: TGTGCCAGCAGTGAGGACAGGGTTAGGGCCGAGCAGTACTTC. Protein product: CASSEDRVRAEQYF. The V and J genes are TRBV28 and TRBJ2-7; 8 bases line up with TRBD1. Unmatched junction bases numbered 9, after V lost 5 bases and J lost 6 bases. CDR1 is MDHEN, CDR2 SYDVKM, per germline. The CDR3 consists of 14 residues.

The chain uses TRBV9 and TRBJ1-1, with D possibly TRBD1 on 5 matching bases. Trimming removed 0 bases from V and 3 bases from J, with 12 bases in between. CDR1 is SGDLS and CDR2 is YYNGEE in the germline V gene. The CDR3 spans 15 residues. The CDR3 protein is CASSVVAQGDTEAFF. CDR3 in DNA: TGTGCCAGCAGCGTAGTAGCTCAGGGCGACACTGAAGCTTTCTTT. Together with reference TRBV9 and TRBJ1-1, the CDR3 gives the full variable domain: DSGVTQTPKHLITATGQRVTLRCSPRSGDLSVYWYQQSLDQGLQFLIQYYNGEERAKGNILERFSAQQFPDLHSELNLSSLELGDSALYFCASSVVAQGDTEAFFGQGTRLTVV.

The sample holds one count of this clone. The chain is built from TRBV4-1 and TRBJ2-1; possible D gene TRBD1, 6 bases. The CDR3 runs 16 residues. Looked up from germline, CDR1 is MGHRA and CDR2 is YSYEKL. Between the trimmed V and J ends, which lost 0 bases and 5 bases, there was a span of 14 bases. CDR3 protein: CASSQDGGQSNNEQFF. The CDR3 DNA reads TGCGCCAGCAGCCAAGATGGGGGCCAGAGTAACAATGAGCAGTTCTTC.

The chain couples TRBV2 to TRBJ1-5, with D maybe TRBD1 (6 bases). Germline V gene sequence: CDR1 SNHLY, CDR2 FYNNEI. Trimming shortened V by 6 bases and J by 3 bases, and 9 bases separated the two germline ends. The CDR3 covers 13 residues. The CDR3: CASSRQANQPQHF. In DNA, the CDR3 is TGTGCCAGCAGCAGACAGGCCAATCAGCCCCAGCATTTT.

The CDR3 DNA follows: TGCGCCAGCAGCTTGGGAACCGGGACAGGGGATCTCATGAACACTGAAGCTTTCTTT. As protein: CASSLGTGTGDLMNTEAFF. The chain has TRBV5-1 and TRBJ1-1, with 10 positions matching TRBD1. Germline-derived CDR1 and CDR2 are SGHRS and YFSETQ. J was trimmed by 0 bases and V by 0 bases; bases with no gene match: 11. The CDR3 length is 19 residues.

The rearrangement joins TRBV18 to TRBJ2-3, with a weak D call TRBD1 (6 bases). CDR1 and CDR2 from the germline V gene are KGHSH and LQKENI. Trimming removed 3 bases at V and 0 bases at J, with 10 bases between. CDR3 size: 15 residues. The CDR3 DNA is TGTGCCAGCTCACCGGACAGATCTAGCACAGATACGCAGTATTTT. It yields the protein CASSPDRSSTDTQYF.

This chain joins TRBV7-2 and TRBJ1-6; maybe TRBD1 (6 bases). This CDR3 is 13 amino acids long. V gave up 6 bases and J gave up 10 bases, with 13 bases separating them. Per the germline V gene, CDR1 is SGHTA and CDR2 is FQGNSA. CDR3 nucleotide sequence: TGTGCCAGCAGATTTACAGGGAACTCACCCCTCCACTTT. This translates into CASRFTGNSPLHF. Variable domain in full (rest from reference TRBV7-2 and TRBJ1-6): GAGVSQSPSNKVTEKGKDVELRCDPISGHTALYWYRQSLGQGLEFLIYFQGNSAPDKSGLPSDRFSAERTGGSVSTLTIQRTQQEDSAVYLCASRFTGNSPLHFGNGTRLTVT.

The rearrangement links TRBV11-2 to TRBJ2-4; 8 bases are shared with TRBD1. J gave up 7 bases and V 4 bases, and 6 bases lay outside the gene matches. The CDR3 spans 14 residues. The germline gives CDR1 SGHAT, CDR2 FQNNGV. The CDR3 region has the DNA TGTGCCAGCAGCTCCTGGACAGGGATGAACATTCAGTACTTC. Amino acid sequence: CASSSWTGMNIQYF.

The J gene is TRBJ2-7, the V gene TRBV3-1 (or the pseudogene TRBV3-2); D is possibly TRBD1 (6 bases). Germline CDR1 is LGHDT and CDR2 is YNNKEL (reference sequence). The CDR3 runs 12 residues. The V end was cut by 3 bases, the J end by 7 bases, with 10 bases between. The CDR3 coding sequence is TGTGCCAGCAGCCACAACCAGGGGGAGCAGTACTTC. Its translation: CASSHNQGEQYF.

The V gene is TRBV5-1, the J gene TRBJ1-3; D is perhaps TRBD1 (5 bases). This CDR3 has 15 residues. Germline V gives CDR1 SGHRS, CDR2 YFSETQ. Trimming removed 4 bases from V and 0 bases from J, with 11 bases in between. CDR3 sequence: CASSRDGSSGNTIYF. In nucleotides, the CDR3 is TGCGCCAGCAGCCGGGACGGGAGCTCTGGAAACACCATATATTTT.

The CDR3 DNA reads as TGTGCCAGCAGCTTCTCCCCCGCAGATGAAGCTTTCTTT. Translation gives CASSFSPADEAFF. V usage is TRBV11-3 and J usage is TRBJ1-1; D not certain. The CDR3 loop spans 13 amino acids. V was cut by 3 bases and J by 7 bases, with 12 bases left in between. Germline V gene lookup returns CDR1 SGHNT and CDR2 YENEEA.

This clone has just one count. This chain uses TRBV9 with TRBJ1-2; TRBD1 is a possible D gene (5 bases). The CDR3 is 15 amino acids. V gave up 4 bases and J gave up 1 base, with 14 bases separating them. CDR1 and CDR2 from the germline V gene are SGDLS and YYNGEE. The CDR3 spells CASSSRGGLNYGYTF. The CDR3 nucleotides read TGTGCCAGCAGCTCTCGGGGGGGTCTTAACTATGGCTACACCTTC. The variable domain in full, with the rest retrieved from reference TRBV9 and TRBJ1-2, is DSGVTQTPKHLITATGQRVTLRCSPRSGDLSVYWYQQSLDQGLQFLIQYYNGEERAKGNILERFSAQQFPDLHSELNLSSLELGDSALYFCASSSRGGLNYGYTFGSGTRLTVV.

The V and J genes are TRBV2 and TRBJ1-5, with 7 nucleotides matching TRBD1. Per germline, CDR1 SNHLY and CDR2 FYNNEI. The V and J ends lost 7 bases and 1 base, in that order; junction bases with no gene match: 10. This CDR3 has 16 amino acids. The CDR3 bases are TGTGCCAGCACCCGGGCAGGACAGGAGAGCAATCAGCCCCAGCATTTT. Protein product: CASTRAGQESNQPQHF.

The J gene is TRBJ2-5, the V gene TRBV14; TRBD1 aligns across 8 bases. With 2 bases clipped from V and 1 base from J, the junction kept 6 bases outside the gene matches. Germline V CDR1 and CDR2: SGHDN, FVKESK. The CDR3 loop spans 16 amino acids. The CDR3 DNA reads as TGTGCCAGCAGCCAACGCCGGACAGGGCCCCAAGAGACCCAGTACTTC. Protein: CASSQRRTGPQETQYF.

The chain links TRBV9 to TRBJ2-1, with 9 bases identical to TRBD1. The CDR3 covers 15 residues. The V and J ends lost 3 bases and 4 bases, in that order; junction bases with no gene match: 5. Germline assignment: CDR1 SGDLS and CDR2 YYNGEE. The DNA of the CDR3 is TGTGCCAGCAGCGCTAGGGACAGGGAATACAATGAGCAGTTCTTC. Translated, it gives CASSARDREYNEQFF. The variable domain in full, completed from reference TRBV9 and TRBJ2-1, reads DSGVTQTPKHLITATGQRVTLRCSPRSGDLSVYWYQQSLDQGLQFLIQYYNGEERAKGNILERFSAQQFPDLHSELNLSSLELGDSALYFCASSARDREYNEQFFGPGTRLTVL.